Listed here are 18 T cell receptor beta chains from one sample, sequenced in a study of T-cell reconstitution after alpha-beta-depleted transplantation in children. Researchers prepared the TCRbeta library using unique molecular identifiers, the study reports. Each CDR3 protein is one row after TCRdb ran MiXCR on the PCR reads. The data contain about 460,000 distinct CDR3 sequences, 10% of them singletons. The sample was PBMCs, taken before TCRalphabeta/CD19-depleted stem cell transplant. The receptors originated from a child aged 2 to 15 with inherited bone marrow failure, due to receive a stem cell transplant.

Regarding this clonotype: A junction boundary mismatches the germline segment, possibly from a read error. The chain combines TRBV20-1 with TRBJ2-7; tentative D call: TRBD2 (6 bases). This CDR3 comprises 15 residues. CDR1 and CDR2 from the germline V gene are DFQATT and SNEGSKA (reference sequence). CDR3 sequence reads: CSARGFARSSCEQYF. For the CDR3, the DNA is TGCAGTGCCCGGGGGTTCGCCCGAAGCTCCTGCGAGCAGTACTTC.

This clonotype was picked up many times. V is TRBV6-1 and J is TRBJ2-1, with 10 bases that match TRBD2. Losses at the gene ends were 7 bases for V and 9 bases for J; bases not matched to a gene: 9. The CDR3 has 14 residues. Per germline, CDR1 MNHNS and CDR2 SASEGT. CDR3 residues: CASNEREGLGEQFF. The CDR3 DNA reads as TGTGCCAGCAATGAGCGGGAGGGCCTCGGTGAGCAGTTCTTC.

This clonotype was observed a few times. The chain links TRBV7-8 to TRBJ2-7, with D possibly matching TRBD2 (6 bases). The V end lost 3 bases, the J end lost 6 bases, and 15 bases lay between the germline ends. CDR3 length: 14 residues. From germline, CDR1 is SGHVS and CDR2 FQNEAQ. Here the CDR3 DNA reads TGTGCCAGCAGCTTGGGAGGTAGAGCCCTCGAGCAGTACTTC. Translation gives CASSLGGRALEQYF.

This clonotype was counted at least ten times. The rearrangement joins TRBV28 to TRBJ1-2; tentative D call: TRBD1 (6 bases). Trimming pared 6 bases from V and 1 base from J, leaving 12 bases between. In germline, CDR1 is MDHEN, CDR2 SYDVKM. The CDR3 is 14 amino acids. CDR3 protein: CASSSRTVNYGYTF. The DNA of the CDR3 is TGTGCCAGCAGCAGCCGGACAGTTAACTATGGCTACACCTTC.

This clonotype was observed a handful of times. This chain connects TRBV11-2 to TRBJ2-2, with a possible D match to TRBD2 (6 bases). Germline V lookup: CDR1 SGHAT, CDR2 FQNNGV. This CDR3 is 16 amino acids long. Between the trimmed V and J ends, which lost 2 bases and 5 bases, there was a span of 15 bases. Here the CDR3 reads CASSLPEGPGTGELFF. The CDR3 bases are TGTGCCAGCAGCTTACCGGAGGGGCCAGGAACCGGGGAGCTGTTTTTT.

This clonotype was observed many times. V gene TRBV7-9 combines with J gene TRBJ1-5; 7 nucleotides match TRBD1. Germline V gene data show CDR1 as SEHNR and CDR2 as FQNEAQ (reference sequence). The CDR3 has 16 amino acids. V dropped 2 bases and J dropped 5; count of bases not matched to a gene: 9. In nucleotides, the CDR3 is TGTGCCAGCAGCTTATGGGGCAGGGGGACGCATCAGCCCCAGCATTTT. It encodes CASSLWGRGTHQPQHF.

V gene TRBV20-1 combines with J gene TRBJ2-1, with D unclear. The CDR3 has 14 amino acids. Germline lookup yields CDR1 DFQATT and CDR2 SNEGSKA (reference sequence). The V end lost 5 bases, the J end lost 0 bases, and 11 bases lay between the germline ends. CDR3 nucleotide sequence: TGCAGTGCTCAAATGGATTACTCCTACAATGAGCAGTTCTTC. This codes for CSAQMDYSYNEQFF.

The gene calls are TRBV18 and TRBJ1-5, with D perhaps TRBD1 (5 bases). The CDR3 spans 15 residues. In germline, CDR1 is KGHSH, CDR2 LQKENI. V shed 3 bases and J shed 0 bases, with 9 bases lying between them. Here the CDR3 DNA reads TGTGCCAGCTCACCTAACGGGGCTAGCAATCAGCCCCAGCATTTT. It codes for CASSPNGASNQPQHF.

Worth noting for this clonotype: Given the absence of the conserved phenylalanine or tryptophan at the CDR3 end, a read error is likely. This sequence joins TRBV6-5 and TRBJ2-3; 7 bases fit TRBD2. V lost 4 bases and J lost 6; bases outside the gene matches: 10. The CDR3 is made up of 15 amino acids. Germline V gene lookup returns CDR1 MNHEY and CDR2 SVGAGI. CDR3 DNA: TGTGCCAGCAGTTCTGGCGGGAGTTCGGCGGATACGCAGTATTTG. This codes for CASSSGGSSADTQYL.

This chain uses TRBV5-1 with TRBJ2-5, with 11 bases aligning to TRBD1. Germline trimming cut 6 bases from V and 4 bases from J; bases unmatched to any gene: 5. This CDR3 is built from 14 residues. From germline, CDR1 is SGHRS and CDR2 YFSETQ. For the CDR3, the DNA is TGCGCCAGCAACCCGGGACAGGGGGGAGAGACCCAGTACTTC. Translation gives CASNPGQGGETQYF.

This clonotype occurred many times. V gene TRBV27 combines with J gene TRBJ2-2, with D perhaps matching TRBD1 (6 bases). The V gene's germline CDR1 is MNHEY and CDR2 SMNVEV (reference sequence). V dropped 8 bases and J dropped 0 bases, with 22 bases sitting between them. The CDR3 runs to 18 residues. In DNA form, the CDR3 reads TGTGCCAGCGGAACAAATGTAGACAGGCTCACGAACACCGGGGAGCTGTTTTTT. Its protein product is CASGTNVDRLTNTGELFF.

This clonotype was observed a few times. V gene TRBV11-2 combines with J gene TRBJ2-5, with 9 bases identical to TRBD2. Germline CDR1 is SGHAT and CDR2 is FQNNGV. This CDR3 is 15 amino acids long. V shed 4 bases and J 4 bases; nucleotides not matched to a gene: 7. DNA of the CDR3: TGTGCCAGCAGCTCCCTCCTAGCGGGAATAGAGACCCAGTACTTC. Protein sequence: CASSSLLAGIETQYF.

Many counts were recorded for this clonotype. V gene TRBV28 combines with J gene TRBJ2-7, with TRBD1 matching over 9 bases. The CDR3 contains 15 residues. Germline CDR1 reads MDHEN; CDR2 reads SYDVKM. With V trimmed by 7 bases and J by 3 bases, 10 bases remained unmatched. The CDR3 nucleotides are TGTGCCAGCACCACGAGGGGGACAGGGATCTACGAGCAGTACTTC. It encodes CASTTRGTGIYEQYF.

This clonotype has more than one count but fewer than ten. The rearrangement uses TRBV6-2 or TRBV6-3 and TRBJ2-5, with 9 nucleotides matching TRBD1. V was clipped by 6 bases and J by 4 bases; unmatched bases: 6. In germline, CDR1 is MNHEY, CDR2 SVGEGT. The CDR3 runs to 14 residues. The CDR3 coding sequence is TGTGCCAGCAGCCCCGGGACAGGGAGAGAGACCCAGTACTTC. It is translated as CASSPGTGRETQYF.

This clonotype appeared many times. The V and J genes are TRBV4-3 and TRBJ2-1, with D perhaps being TRBD1 or TRBD2 (5 bases each). This CDR3 spans 17 amino acids. CDR1 is LGHNA and CDR2 is YSLEER in the germline V gene. Trimming left V 2 bases short and J 3 bases short, with 17 bases between. This chain's CDR3 is CASSQTQRPGLYNEQFF. The CDR3 DNA reads as TGCGCCAGCAGCCAAACCCAGAGGCCGGGGCTCTACAATGAGCAGTTCTTC.

This clonotype was counted at least ten times. V gene TRBV12-3 or TRBV12-4 combines with J gene TRBJ2-2, with D tentatively TRBD2 (6 bases). CDR3 size: 15 residues. V lost 5 bases and J 5 bases, leaving 15 bases between the germline ends. CDR3 amino acids: CASSPMTRRTGELFF. The DNA for the CDR3 is TGTGCCAGCAGTCCAATGACTAGACGAACCGGGGAGCTGTTTTTT.

In this sample, this clonotype turned up a few times. CDR3 sequence reads: CASSLADGYGQPQHF. The CDR3, as DNA: TGTGCCAGCAGCTTAGCTGACGGGTACGGACAGCCCCAGCATTTT. This sequence joins TRBV7-2 and TRBJ1-5; D is unclear. The length of the CDR3 is 15 residues. The V gene lost 0 bases and the J gene lost 7 bases, with 13 bases spanning the gap. CDR1 and CDR2 from the germline V gene are SGHTA and FQGNSA. Based on the CDR3 plus reference TRBV7-2 and TRBJ1-5, the full variable domain is GAGVSQSPSNKVTEKGKDVELRCDPISGHTALYWYRQSLGQGLEFLIYFQGNSAPDKSGLPSDRFSAERTGGSVSTLTIQRTQQEDSAVYLCASSLADGYGQPQHFGDGTRLSIL.

Comment on this clonotype: A read error may explain this, as a much larger clone is one base away. The chain recombines TRBV4-1 with TRBJ1-1, with TRBD1 matching 7 bases. This CDR3 has 13 residues. Germline CDR1 reads MGHRA; CDR2 reads YSYEKL. The CDR3 spells CASSHIGGAEAYF. The CDR3 nucleotides read TGCGCCAGCAGTCATATAGGGGGCGCTGAAGCTTACTTT.